Following are 28 T cell receptor beta chains from one sample sequenced in a study of T cells in Graves' hyperthyroidism and ophthalmopathy. TCR beta CDR3 regions were amplified from RNA transcripts. HTBI primers were the set used in a first-round RT-PCR of the TCR CDR3. Each CDR3 protein is one row after TCRdb ran MiXCR on the multiplex PCR reads. The top ten hold 4% to 5.5% of the sample, which has about 610,000 distinct CDR3 sequences, approximately 14% seen once. The sample comprised blood. The receptors were gathered from a woman between 40 and 50 years old with Graves' ophthalmopathy.

This clonotype was detected many times. The V call is TRBV29-1, the J call TRBJ2-2; TRBD2 is a possible D gene (5 bases). V was trimmed by 4 bases and J by 4 bases, leaving 13 bases between them. The CDR3 runs 14 residues. Per germline, CDR1 SQVTM and CDR2 ANQGSEA. The CDR3 DNA reads TGCAGCGTTGGATCGGGGTCCATCACCGGGGAGCTGTTTTTT. The encoded protein is CSVGSGSITGELFF.

This clonotype has only a few counts. The chain joins TRBV7-2 to TRBJ2-7; TRBD2 matches at 9 bases. J gave up 4 bases and V 2 bases, and 9 bases lay outside the gene matches. The CDR3 extends over 16 amino acids. Germline CDR1 and CDR2: SGHTA and FQGNSA. The CDR3, as DNA: TGTGCCAGCAGCTTACCGTCCGGGACTAGCTTGTACGAGCAGTACTTC. Its translation is CASSLPSGTSLYEQYF.

This clonotype was seen many times. V gene TRBV6-2 or TRBV6-3 combines with J gene TRBJ1-1; a weak D match, TRBD1 (5 bases). This CDR3 comprises 15 residues. The V and J ends lost 8 bases and 0 bases respectively, with 16 bases between them. Per the germline V gene, CDR1 is MNHEY and CDR2 is SVGEGT. The CDR3 nucleotides read TGTGCCAGCGGCCCGGGGGGACTCATGAACACTGAAGCTTTCTTT. Translating it yields CASGPGGLMNTEAFF.

The rearrangement joins TRBV6-5 to TRBJ1-6; D not resolved. CDR1 is MNHEY and CDR2 is SVGAGI in the germline V gene. The CDR3 extends over 13 amino acids. V lost 0 bases to trimming and J lost 15 bases, with 12 bases between them. CDR3 residues: CASSYSGNRDLHF. CDR3 sequence (DNA): TGTGCCAGCAGTTACTCGGGGAATAGAGACCTCCACTTT.

Ten or more counts support this clonotype. The rearrangement uses TRBV15 and TRBJ1-1; unclear D gene. CDR3 length: 12 residues. V was shortened by 9 bases and J by 0 bases, with 8 bases between the two germline ends. CDR1 and CDR2 from the germline V gene are LNHNV and YYDKDF (reference sequence). As DNA, the CDR3 is TGTGCCACACGACATATGAACACTGAAGCTTTCTTT. Residues: CATRHMNTEAFF.

The J gene is TRBJ1-2, the V gene TRBV6-1; possible D gene TRBD1, 5 bases. The CDR3 loop spans 13 amino acids. Trimming shortened V by 6 bases and J by 7 bases, and 15 bases separated the two germline ends. Germline V CDR1 and CDR2: MNHNS, SASEGT. CDR3 coding DNA: TGTGCCAGCAGCCAAGGGGAGGTTGGTGGCTACACCTTC. Translating gives CASSQGEVGGYTF.

At least ten counts were recorded for this clonotype. The chain combines TRBV12-3 or TRBV12-4 with TRBJ1-1; the D gene is possibly TRBD1 (6 bases). This CDR3 comprises 17 residues. V was cut by 5 bases and J by 4 bases, with 23 bases left in between. The CDR3 sequence is CASSRTYQRGVVTEAFF. CDR3 sequence (DNA): TGTGCCAGCAGTCGGACTTACCAAAGGGGGGTGGTCACTGAAGCTTTCTTT.

The rearrangement uses TRBV18 and TRBJ1-1; maybe TRBD1 (5 bases). CDR3 length: 14 residues. Trimming pared 3 bases from V and 8 bases from J, leaving 16 bases between. Germline CDR1 is KGHSH and CDR2 is LQKENI. Written as DNA, the CDR3 is TGTGCCAGCTCACCGGGGCCCTATAGCGTGGAAGCTTTCTTT. Amino acid sequence: CASSPGPYSVEAFF.

This clonotype was detected many times. The V call is TRBV7-3, the J call TRBJ1-2, with TRBD1 matching over 7 bases. The CDR3 sequence is 15 residues long. Trimming removed 5 bases from V and 6 bases from J; junction bases left unmatched: 12. The germline gives CDR1 SGHTA, CDR2 FQGTGA. The CDR3 nucleotides are TGTGCCAGCAGCGGAGGGACAGCCTTAAGGGATGGCTACACCTTC. Protein sequence: CASSGGTALRDGYTF.

The table lists this clonotype with many counts. V gene TRBV6-5 combines with J gene TRBJ2-2; no clear D gene. Trimming removed 7 bases from V and 6 bases from J, with 9 bases in between. The CDR3 length is 12 residues. Germline V gives CDR1 MNHEY, CDR2 SVGAGI. The CDR3 sequence is CASTRTAGELFF. The CDR3 nucleotides are TGTGCCAGCACTCGAACGGCCGGGGAGCTGTTTTTT.

In its sample, this clonotype was seen a few times. The genes are TRBV25-1 and TRBJ2-2, with D uncertain. The CDR3 runs to 15 residues. Germline-derived CDR1 and CDR2 are MGHDK and SYGVNS. Trimming took off 3 bases at V and 7 bases at J, with 15 bases between the two ends. CDR3 DNA sequence: TGTGCCAGCAGTGATTTTGAGAGGTCGCACGGGGAGCTGTTTTTT. This sequence encodes CASSDFERSHGELFF.

This clonotype came up many times. The V and J genes are TRBV2 and TRBJ1-3; tentatively, D is TRBD1 (5 bases). V lost 3 bases and J 3 bases, leaving 12 bases between the germline ends. The CDR3 loop spans 15 amino acids. The V gene's germline CDR1 is SNHLY and CDR2 FYNNEI. CDR3 coding DNA: TGTGCCAGCAGTGACTGGGGCTCTTATGGAAACACCATATATTTT. The encoded protein is CASSDWGSYGNTIYF.

This clonotype was observed a handful of times. The chain recombines TRBV28 with TRBJ2-7, with TRBD2 identical over 8 bases. After removal of 6 bases from V and 5 bases from J, the junction contained 12 bases not matched to a gene. The CDR3 spans 15 residues. In germline, CDR1 is MDHEN, CDR2 SYDVKM. CDR3: CASSLRAGGTNEQYF. The CDR3 region has the DNA TGTGCCAGCAGCTTAAGGGCGGGAGGAACCAACGAGCAGTACTTC.

The gene calls are TRBV20-1 and TRBJ2-5, with 9 bases that match TRBD2. From germline, CDR1 is DFQATT and CDR2 SNEGSKA (reference sequence). Losses at the gene ends were 2 bases for V and 2 bases for J; bases not matched to a gene: 9. The CDR3 sequence is 16 residues long. The CDR3 region has the DNA TGCAGTGCTAGACTTCTACTAGCGGGCTTTCAAGAGACCCAGTACTTC. Amino acid sequence: CSARLLLAGFQETQYF.

This clonotype was seen many times. The rearrangement joins TRBV12-5 to TRBJ2-7, with D hard to call. Germline CDR1 and CDR2: LGHNT and FRNRAP. V lost 4 bases and J 5 bases, leaving 18 bases between the germline ends. This CDR3 region has 15 residues. The CDR3 bases are TGTGCTAGTGGTTCTGGGTCAGAAGGCTACGACGAGCAGTACTTC. Translated: CASGSGSEGYDEQYF.

This clonotype was seen ten or more times. V gene TRBV7-2 combines with J gene TRBJ2-5; TRBD2 might be the D (5 bases). The CDR3 is 14 residues long. V was cut by 4 bases and J by 2 bases, with 11 bases left in between. Germline V gene sequence: CDR1 SGHTA, CDR2 FQGNSA. This CDR3 is CASSSRTGQETQYF. CDR3 in DNA: TGTGCCAGCAGCTCCCGGACGGGGCAAGAGACCCAGTACTTC.

Many counts were recorded for this clonotype. The V call is TRBV28, the J call TRBJ2-7, with 7 positions matching TRBD2. V lost 7 bases to trimming and J lost 7 bases; unmatched junction nucleotides: 7. The CDR3 has 12 residues. Germline V gene sequence: CDR1 MDHEN, CDR2 SYDVKM. Written as DNA, the CDR3 is TGTGCCAGCACGTGGGGGGGTGGTGAGCAGTACTTC. Translating it yields CASTWGGGEQYF.

The sample holds many counts of this clonotype. The chain links TRBV20-1 to TRBJ2-7; possibly TRBD1 for D (6 bases). The CDR3 spans 13 residues. V gave up 5 bases and J gave up 5 bases, with 16 bases separating them. Per the germline V gene, CDR1 is DFQATT and CDR2 is SNEGSKA (reference sequence). In DNA form, the CDR3 reads TGCAGTGCTTTCTACCCTAGGACAGACGAGCAGTACTTC. Translated, it gives CSAFYPRTDEQYF.

This clonotype showed up many times. V is TRBV2 and J is TRBJ2-5; 7 bases fit TRBD1. This CDR3 is 15 amino acids long. The J segment lost 4 bases and the V segment lost 6 bases, leaving 11 bases of the junction unmatched. Germline values: CDR1 SNHLY, CDR2 FYNNEI. CDR3 region: CASSLQGLYVETQYF. The CDR3 DNA is TGTGCCAGCAGCCTACAGGGGCTTTACGTAGAGACCCAGTACTTC.

This clonotype was recorded many times. The J gene is TRBJ1-2, the V gene TRBV20-1; no clear D. This CDR3 contains 13 residues. Germline V lookup: CDR1 DFQATT, CDR2 SNEGSKA (reference sequence). V gave up 0 bases and J gave up 4 bases, with 9 bases separating them. CDR3 DNA: TGCAGTGCTAGAGAGGATCGGACCTATGGCTACACCTTC. Translating gives CSAREDRTYGYTF.

This clonotype was picked up many times. The genes are TRBV20-1 and TRBJ1-1, with D perhaps TRBD1 (6 bases). V was clipped by 0 bases and J by 1 base, with 15 bases between them. This CDR3 spans 16 amino acids. The germline gives CDR1 DFQATT, CDR2 SNEGSKA (reference sequence). CDR3: CSARDGRGSANTEAFF. Here the CDR3 DNA reads TGCAGTGCTAGAGACGGCAGGGGATCGGCGAACACTGAAGCTTTCTTT.

The chain combines TRBV6-2 or TRBV6-3 with TRBJ1-5, with D hard to call. V was trimmed by 2 bases and J by 4 bases, leaving 9 bases between them. From germline, CDR1 is MNHEY and CDR2 SVGEGT. This CDR3 is 14 amino acids long. Here the CDR3 reads CASSYTTRNQPQHF. The CDR3 DNA sequence: TGTGCCAGCAGTTACACCACCCGGAATCAGCCCCAGCATTTT.

This clonotype has ten or more counts. The chain employs TRBV28 and TRBJ2-7; possibly TRBD1 for D (5 bases). There are 14 residues in the CDR3. Per the germline V gene, CDR1 is MDHEN and CDR2 is SYDVKM. The V end was cut by 3 bases, the J end by 6 bases, with 15 bases between. This CDR3 reads CASSFGQGVSEQYF. CDR3 bases: TGTGCCAGCAGTTTTGGTCAGGGTGTCAGCGAGCAGTACTTC.

This chain joins TRBV28 and TRBJ2-4; D is unclear. CDR3 length equals 15 residues. Germline loops: CDR1 MDHEN, CDR2 SYDVKM. V dropped 6 bases and J dropped 6 bases, with 18 bases sitting between them. The CDR3 bases are TGTGCCAGCAGCCCGTCCTTGGGGTCGGGAAACATTCAGTACTTC. This sequence encodes CASSPSLGSGNIQYF.

This clonotype was observed many times. The chain recombines TRBV10-3 with TRBJ1-5; D not certain. The germline V gene has CDR1 ENHRY and CDR2 SYGVKD. Trimming took off 2 bases at V and 6 bases at J, with 11 bases between the two ends. The length of the CDR3 is 14 residues. CDR3 bases: TGTGCCATCAGTGAGAGGTCGGGCAGTCAGCCCCAGCATTTT. It encodes CAISERSGSQPQHF.

This sequence joins TRBV9 and TRBJ2-2; TRBD2 is a possible D gene (5 bases). The CDR3 runs to 15 residues. V lost 0 bases and J 1 base, leaving 7 bases between the germline ends. Germline V lookup: CDR1 SGDLS, CDR2 YYNGEE. The CDR3 loop is CASSVASRNTGELFF. The CDR3 nucleotides read TGTGCCAGCAGCGTAGCTAGCCGGAACACCGGGGAGCTGTTTTTT.

At least ten counts were recorded for this clonotype. V and J are TRBV2 and TRBJ2-5, with TRBD1 as a possible D gene (6 bases). Trimming removed 6 bases from V and 7 bases from J, with 12 bases in between. CDR1 and CDR2 (germline): SNHLY, FYNNEI. The CDR3 runs to 12 residues. In DNA form, the CDR3 reads TGTGCCAGCAGGGGGACATTAATGACCCAGTACTTC. It yields the protein CASRGTLMTQYF.

This clonotype was counted at least ten times. This sequence joins TRBV19 and TRBJ1-5, with D unresolved. Trimming took 3 bases from V and 3 from J, leaving 15 bases between them. Germline V gene sequence: CDR1 LNHDA, CDR2 SQIVND (reference sequence). The CDR3 is made up of 16 amino acids. CDR3 DNA: TGTGCCAGTAGTATCCGTCCAGCTCCGGACAATCAGCCCCAGCATTTT. Translation: CASSIRPAPDNQPQHF.